This record covers a single T cell receptor (beta chain). This specimen comes from a study of CD8 T cells in Susac syndrome. RNA amounts of about 0.5 to 1 ug underwent reverse transcription with random hexamers. The TCR beta CDR3 was amplified by immunoSEQ multiplex PCR across 54 Vbeta, 13 Jbeta. One entry per CDR3 protein, called by TCRdb with MiXCR from the immunoSEQ multiplex PCR reads. The data contain 100,000 to 150,000 distinct CDR3 sequences, roughly 93% of them singletons. CDR1 is DFQATT, CDR2 SNEGSKA, per germline (reference sequence). The CDR3 contains 12 residues. The V end lost 5 bases, the J end lost 6 bases, and 10 bases lay between the germline ends.

The source is a human donor with multiple sclerosis. Sample: CD8+ T cells from PBMCs. The V and J genes are TRBV20-1 and TRBJ2-2; D call uncertain. The CDR3 is CSALTPPGELFF. In DNA form, the CDR3 reads TGCAGTGCTTTAACCCCACCCGGGGAGCTGTTTTTT.